This TCR beta chain was obtained from a study of T cells in Graves' hyperthyroidism and ophthalmopathy. In its sample, this clonotype was seen many times. Amplification of TCR beta CDR3 regions was performed using RNA transcripts as template. With the HTBI primer set, the TCR CDR3 went through a first round of RT-PCR. In TCRdb, the multiplex PCR reads were re-called with MiXCR into one record per CDR3 protein. The sample lists some 740,000 distinct CDR3 sequences, about 14% seen once, with about 10% in the top ten. This CDR3 comprises 15 residues. Germline loops: CDR1 SGHVS, CDR2 FQNEAQ. J gave up 5 bases and V 5 bases, and 10 bases lay outside the gene matches.

Sequences were obtained from blood. The V gene is TRBV7-8, the J gene TRBJ2-7, with TRBD2 identical over 9 bases. This sequence originates from a woman aged 18-35 years with Graves' hyperthyroidism. The CDR3 region has the DNA TGTGCCAGCAGCGTCGCCGGGACTAGCCTACACGAGCAGTACTTC. Translated, it gives CASSVAGTSLHEQYF. Complete variable domain (other parts from reference TRBV7-8 and TRBJ2-7): GAGVSQSPRYKVAKRGQDVALRCDPISGHVSLFWYQQALGQGPEFLTYFQNEAQLDKSGLPSDRFFAERPEGSVSTLKIQRTQQEDSAVYLCASSVAGTSLHEQYFGPGTRLTVT.